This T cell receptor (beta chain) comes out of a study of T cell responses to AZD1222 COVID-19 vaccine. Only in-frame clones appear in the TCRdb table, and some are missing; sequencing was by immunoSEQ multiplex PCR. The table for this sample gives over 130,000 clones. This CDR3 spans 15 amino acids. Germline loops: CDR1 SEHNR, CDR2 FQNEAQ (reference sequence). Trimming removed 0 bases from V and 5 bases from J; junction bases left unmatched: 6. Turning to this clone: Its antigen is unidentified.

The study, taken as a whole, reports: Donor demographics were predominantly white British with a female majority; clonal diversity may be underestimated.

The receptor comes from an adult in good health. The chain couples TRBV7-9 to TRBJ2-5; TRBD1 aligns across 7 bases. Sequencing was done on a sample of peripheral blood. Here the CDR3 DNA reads TGTGCCAGCAGCTTAGCGAGGACAGGCGGGGAGACCCAGTACTTC. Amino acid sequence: CASSLARTGGETQYF.